The source of this TCR beta chain is a study of blood T cells in healthy people across ages. Every donor gave 8.5 to 10 milliliters of peripheral blood. Concerning this clonotype itself: What it binds is not known.

V was trimmed by 4 bases and J by 10 bases, leaving 26 bases between them. The CDR3 totals 16 residues. Per germline, CDR1 SEHNR and CDR2 FQNEAQ (reference sequence). A sample-barcoded 5' primer and a J-beta primer mix were used in a second PCR of roughly 7 to 11 cycles. TCRdb called the 5' RACE reads again in MiXCR, with one record for every CDR3 protein. The sample shows around 850,000 distinct CDR3 sequences, about 37% of them seen only once. The study, taken as a whole, reports: Possibly, changes in expanded clonotypes were confounded because donor CMV status was unknown. Long-lived donors exceeded aged donors in naive CD4+ cells and diversity.

Sequenced: blood. The chain has TRBV7-9 and TRBJ2-7; tentative D call: TRBD2 (6 bases). The source is a man younger than 30 in good health. CDR3 sequence (DNA): TGTGCCAGCAGCTGGCGATCGGGACTCAATTCGGGAGACCAGTACTTC. Protein: CASSWRSGLNSGDQYF.